The count of the clone carrying this T cell receptor beta chain is one. The junction shows a germline mismatch at one end, possibly a read error. This sample was taken from a study of cytotoxic CD8 clonotypes in ibrutinib-treated CLL. Repertoires were generated with immunoSEQ multiplex PCR, while TCRdb's copy carries only in-frame clones and drops some. This sample has almost 250,000 clones, with 60% to 75% found just once. The length of the CDR3 is 15 residues. Germline assignment: CDR1 SQVTM and CDR2 ANQGSEA. This specimen consisted of PBMCs, obtained after 24 months of ibrutinib treatment. The rearrangement uses TRBV29-1 and TRBJ2-1; 11 bases align to TRBD2. The origin of this receptor is a human donor with chronic lymphocytic leukemia. In DNA form, the CDR3 reads TGCAGCGCTGAACTACTAGCGGGAGCTTACAATGAGCAGTTCTTC. Translation: CSAELLAGAYNEQFF.